This TCR beta chain was documented in a study of T cell responses to AZD1222 COVID-19 vaccine. General study results and limits: The study found vaccine-associated CD4 TCRs spanning spike, dominant at 160-218 and 743-854. Possibly, clonal diversity was underestimated; donors were largely white British and included more females. An increase in Spike-specific TCR breadth and depth was observed after two AZD1222 doses.

Libraries were prepared by immunoSEQ multiplex PCR; TCRdb keeps only in-frame clonotypes and omits some of them. The table shows more than 150,000 clones, with almost 95% occurring only once. A word on this clone: Its target is unknown.

This CDR3 spans 15 amino acids. Germline V gene data show CDR1 as MDHEN and CDR2 as SYDVKM. The V and J ends lost 3 bases and 5 bases respectively, with 17 bases between them. The sample in question was peripheral blood, obtained on day 0 of AZD1222 vaccination. V and J are TRBV28 and TRBJ2-7; TRBD1 might be the D (6 bases). The sequence came from an adult in good health. The CDR3 sequence is CASSLEQGHRDEQYF. The CDR3, as DNA: TGTGCCAGCAGTTTGGAACAGGGTCACCGGGACGAGCAGTACTTC.